A selection of T cell receptor beta chains follows, all from one sample in a study of cytomegalovirus exposure and HLA in healthy donors. Here immunoSEQ multiplex PCR was the method, and the copy in TCRdb shows in-frame clones only, minus some. The table lists tens of thousands of clones, about 66% of them singletons, with approximately 2.3% in the top ten. The specimen was PBMCs. These receptors came from a young man in good health and CMV-seronegative. Each CDR3 is given with its conserved first and last residue. The size entry is marked missing in some rows and otherwise reads once, few, many or a size class.

abundance	v_gene	j_gene	CDR3aa
-	TRBV5-6	TRBJ1-3	CASSLGTGVWGNTIYF
few	TRBV6-5	TRBJ1-2	CASSSGSRNGYTF
few	TRBV30	TRBJ1-5	CAFSPGGLRQPQHF
-	TRBV28	TRBJ2-2	CASRVSENTGELFF
-	TRBV29-1	TRBJ2-3	CSVPSGLSDTQYF
-	TRBV6-5	TRBJ2-7	CASSHISGGAHEQYF
-	TRBV2	TRBJ2-7	CASSEAIRGEQYF
few	TRBV30	TRBJ2-3	CAWSVQAYTQYF
few	TRBV19	TRBJ1-5	CASTELAGWGNQPQHF
-	TRBV7-3	TRBJ2-1	CASSLAGGVHNEQFF
-	TRBV9	TRBJ1-2	CASSANSRDSSDFYGYTF
-	TRBV7-2	TRBJ1-1	CASSSKAGANTEAFF
-	TRBV2	TRBJ1-1	CASSYRAEAFF
-	TRBV27	TRBJ2-3	CASWTGRFSGLPRDTQYF
-	TRBV30	TRBJ2-3	CARTSGVRADTQYF
few	TRBV5-1	TRBJ2-2	CASSLAGTLNTGELFF
-	TRBV29-1	TRBJ2-7	CSASDRYYEQYF
-	TRBV5-5	TRBJ2-2	CASSPGQSNTGELFF
-	TRBV5-6	TRBJ1-2	CASSLGHLANYGYTF
once	TRBV19	TRBJ2-1	CASSIAGQGYNEQFF
-	TRBV28	TRBJ1-1	CASSHTAFSPGDPEAFF
-	TRBV27	TRBJ1-2	CASATGRYYNGYTF
-	TRBV6-5	TRBJ1-5	CASKQTGVDNQPQHF
-	TRBV10-3	TRBJ2-7	CAISESAYEQYF
-	TRBV30	TRBJ1-2	CAWSVLPAQGFVGYTF
-	TRBV29-1	TRBJ2-5	CSVEDPYRGSYQETQYF
-	TRBV29-1	TRBJ2-4	CSVEDRSGRAKLAKNIQYF
-	TRBV28	TRBJ1-2	CASSPAGTGGYTF
few	TRBV6-5	TRBJ2-7	CASSHRDRGTYEQYF
-	TRBV9	TRBJ2-3	CASSATGTPTDTQYF
-	TRBV7-6	TRBJ2-3	CASSLGGGPGDTQYF
-	TRBV5-5	TRBJ1-5	CASSWTDNQPQHF
-	TRBV7-8	TRBJ1-1	CASSLGPLATEAFF
few	TRBV10-3	TRBJ2-2	CAIRTSSNTGELFF
-	TRBV30	TRBJ2-5	CAWAGTSALPYF
few	TRBV19	TRBJ2-1	CASSTGGVANEQFF
-	TRBV29-1	TRBJ1-1	CSAAGQCEAFF
few	TRBV21-1	TRBJ1-1	CASSKRSGQGQNTEAFF
-	TRBV2	TRBJ2-7	CASLGKLYEQYF
-	TRBV27	TRBJ1-2	CASSQQGEGYTF